This T cell receptor (beta chain) was identified during a study of blood T cell repertoires in COVID-19. On the study more broadly: Acute-phase and convalescent COVID-19 samples originated in the United States, Italy and Spain.

The CDR3 is 15 amino acids. V lost 7 bases and J lost 0; bases outside the gene matches: 10. Germline values: CDR1 SQVTM, CDR2 ANQGSEA. Here immunoSEQ multiplex PCR was the method, and the copy in TCRdb shows in-frame clones only, minus some. The repertoire holds 64,000 or so clones, more than 60% seen once, with more than 9.5% in the top ten. The chain has TRBV29-1 and TRBJ1-2; TRBD1 matches 8 bases. Material: peripheral blood. This TCR was recovered from a human donor in a cohort sampled during active COVID-19. The CDR3 loop is CSAEGTGEANYGYTF. The CDR3 bases are TGCAGCGCCGAAGGGACAGGCGAGGCTAACTATGGCTACACCTTC.